The clone carrying this T cell receptor (beta chain) was picked up a small number of times. The data originate from a study of T-cell reconstitution after alpha-beta-depleted transplantation in children. This sample's TCRbeta library carried unique molecular identifier barcodes. One entry per CDR3 protein, called by TCRdb with MiXCR from the PCR reads. The sample holds some 500,000 distinct CDR3 sequences, 15% to 20% seen once. The CDR3 covers 15 residues. CDR1 and CDR2 from the germline V gene are SGHAT and FQNNGV. Trimming took off 5 bases at V and 5 bases at J, with 16 bases between the two ends. The sequence derives from a human donor who donated a stem cell graft to a child with acute lymphoblastic leukemia. The input for sequencing was PBMCs from the stem cell graft donor, taken from the stem cell graft. The chain couples TRBV11-2 to TRBJ2-1, with a weak D call TRBD2 (6 bases). Here the CDR3 reads CASSQIGGKDNEQFF. CDR3 nucleotides: TGTGCCAGCAGCCAAATTGGGGGGAAAGACAATGAGCAGTTCTTC.